Here is one T cell receptor (beta chain) with its context. The protocol was immunoSEQ multiplex PCR, while the TCRdb copy is restricted to in-frame clones and leaves out a portion. Seen here are over 1.4 million clones, approximately 96% observed once, and the top ten hold roughly 1.2%. The CDR3 has 15 amino acids. V trimming: 3 bases; J trimming: 6 bases; junction bases outside the gene matches: 6. Germline V gene data show CDR1 as KGHSH and CDR2 as LQKENI. All donors were Caucasian adults living in Nashville, Tennessee. The data are from a study of shared clonotypes between healthy human individuals.

This sequence originates from a man younger than 40 in good health. The V gene is TRBV18, the J gene TRBJ1-4; TRBD1 matches at 8 bases. Sequencing used naive CD4+ T cells sorted from blood. Described subset: CD45RA+ positively selected. The CDR3 sequence is CASSPRQGTDEKLFF. The CDR3 DNA is TGTGCCAGCTCACCCCGACAGGGGACGGATGAAAAACTGTTTTTT.